A single sample is the source of the 27 T cell receptor beta chains below, sequenced in a study of blood T cell repertoires in COVID-19. Produced via immunoSEQ multiplex PCR; TCRdb's table is partial and in-frame only. Of fewer than 150,000 clones detected, about 83% appear once; the ten largest clones hold about 4.3%. Sample: peripheral blood. The receptors were sampled from a woman in her thirties or forties with acute or convalescent COVID-19.

The chain joins TRBV20-1 to TRBJ1-2; unclear D gene. CDR1 is DFQATT and CDR2 is SNEGSKA in the germline V gene (reference sequence). CDR3 length: 9 amino acids. The V gene lost 7 bases and the J gene lost 3 bases, with 3 bases spanning the gap. The CDR3 DNA sequence: TGCAGTGGAGACTATGGCTACACCTTC. The encoded protein is CSGDYGYTF.

This rearrangement joins TRBV30 to TRBJ1-2; weak D call: TRBD1 (5 bases). CDR1 and CDR2 from the germline V gene are GTSNPN and SVGIG (reference sequence). The CDR3 has 13 residues. The V gene lost 3 bases and the J gene lost 4 bases, with 12 bases spanning the gap. As DNA, the CDR3 is TGTGCCTGGAGAAGTGGGGCAAGCTATGGCTACACCTTC. It yields the protein CAWRSGASYGYTF. The full variable domain, with the rest looked up from reference TRBV30 and TRBJ1-2, is SQTIHQWPATLVQPVGSPLSLECTVEGTSNPNLYWYRQAAGRGLQLLFYSVGIGQISSEVPQNLSASRPQDRQFILSSKKLLLSDSGFYLCAWRSGASYGYTFGSGTRLTVV.

V is TRBV30 and J is TRBJ1-1; D might be TRBD1 (6 bases). The germline CDR1 and CDR2 sequences are GTSNPN and SVGIG (reference sequence). The CDR3 consists of 14 residues. The CDR3, as DNA: TGTGTCACCACACGACAGGCCCTGAACACTGAAGCTTTCTTT. It yields the protein CVTTRQALNTEAFF.

The gene calls are TRBV6-5 and TRBJ1-6; TRBD1 aligns across 7 bases. The length of the CDR3 is 16 residues. Germline V lookup: CDR1 MNHEY, CDR2 SVGAGI. V lost 4 bases, J lost 0 bases, and 3 bases stayed unmatched. CDR3 region: CASSWGQSSYNSPLHF. The CDR3 DNA reads TGTGCCAGCAGTTGGGGACAGAGCTCCTATAATTCACCCCTCCACTTT.

The V call is TRBV5-1, the J call TRBJ2-2, with 9 bases aligning to TRBD2. The trim removed 0 bases at V and 6 bases at J, leaving 3 bases unmatched. CDR3 length: 15 amino acids. Germline V gives CDR1 SGHRS, CDR2 YFSETQ. Here the CDR3 reads CASSLGGLAPGELFF. In DNA, the CDR3 is TGCGCCAGCAGCTTGGGGGGACTAGCCCCCGGGGAGCTGTTTTTT.

The rearrangement links TRBV6-5 to TRBJ1-5; the D is unclear. CDR1 is MNHEY and CDR2 is SVGAGI in the germline V gene. The V and J ends lost 8 bases and 0 bases respectively, with 14 bases between them. There are 15 residues in the CDR3. CDR3 residues: CASHEGLYSNQPQHF. DNA of the CDR3: TGTGCCAGCCACGAGGGCCTCTATAGCAATCAGCCCCAGCATTTT.

J is TRBJ2-2 and V is TRBV19, with 7 bases identical to TRBD1. This CDR3 comprises 16 residues. The junction had 10 bases not matched to a gene; V was cut back by 7 bases and J by 2 bases. Germline V lookup: CDR1 LNHDA, CDR2 SQIVND (reference sequence). The CDR3 bases are TGTGCCAGTACCCACCACGGGACAGTCAACACCGGGGAGCTGTTTTTT. Its translation is CASTHHGTVNTGELFF.

The chain carries TRBV28 and TRBJ1-3; 9 bases are a match to TRBD1. Germline loops: CDR1 MDHEN, CDR2 SYDVKM. V lost 5 bases to trimming and J lost 9 bases; unmatched junction nucleotides: 14. This CDR3 comprises 16 residues. The CDR3 region is CASSTTLEGTGSTIYF. CDR3 bases: TGTGCCAGCAGTACAACGCTCGAGGGGACAGGGTCCACCATATATTTT.

This clone was counted only a few times. The V and J genes are TRBV7-9 and TRBJ2-4; tentatively, D is TRBD2 (5 bases). Germline lookup yields CDR1 SEHNR and CDR2 FQNEAQ (reference sequence). The CDR3 covers 14 residues. V was trimmed by 2 bases and J by 1 base, leaving 6 bases between them. In DNA, the CDR3 is TGTGCCAGCAGCTTATGGGAGGCCAAAAACATTCAGTACTTC. Encoded protein: CASSLWEAKNIQYF. Combining the CDR3 with reference TRBV7-9 and TRBJ2-4 gives the whole variable domain DTGVSQNPRHKITKRGQNVTFRCDPISEHNRLYWYRQTLGQGPEFLTYFQNEAQLEKSRLLSDRFSAERPKGSFSTLEIQRTEQGDSAMYLCASSLWEAKNIQYFGAGTRLSVL.

V gene TRBV4-3 combines with J gene TRBJ2-7; the D gene is possibly TRBD2 (5 bases). Trimming left V 3 bases short and J 4 bases short, with 16 bases between. The CDR3 length is 15 residues. The germline CDR1 and CDR2 sequences are LGHNA and YSLEER. The CDR3, as DNA: TGCGCCAGCAGCCAGTTGTATGGAGGCGGGTACGAGCAGTACTTC. As protein: CASSQLYGGGYEQYF.

Details on this clone: Distinct nucleotide sequences in the sample also encode this CDR3. The gene calls are TRBV18 and TRBJ1-2, with 7 bases that match TRBD1. This CDR3 has 13 residues. The ends lost 3 bases at V and 2 bases at J; junction bases unmatched: 0. Germline values: CDR1 KGHSH, CDR2 LQKENI. CDR3: CASSPDRNYGYTF. CDR3 nucleotide sequence: TGTGCCAGCTCACCGGACAGGAACTATGGCTACACCTTC.

V gene TRBV4-3 combines with J gene TRBJ1-1; D remains ambiguous. CDR1 is LGHNA and CDR2 is YSLEER in the germline V gene. The V and J ends lost 1 base and 11 bases respectively, with 17 bases between them. The length of the CDR3 is 14 residues. CDR3 bases: TGCGCCAGCAGCCAAGGCCATACTTCAGCGAGGGCTTTCTTT. Encoded protein: CASSQGHTSARAFF.

The chain links TRBV10-2 to TRBJ1-5; D gene uncertain. V was cut by 4 bases and J by 9 bases, with 10 bases left in between. The CDR3 covers 12 residues. The V gene's germline CDR1 is WSHSY and CDR2 SAAADI. CDR3 residues: CASSGGGGPQHF. In nucleotides, the CDR3 is TGCGCCAGCAGTGGGGGTGGAGGGCCCCAGCATTTT.

The CDR3 region has the DNA TGCGCCAGCAGGCTAACAGGGGGCGCCCACGAGCAGTACTTC. This sequence encodes CASRLTGGAHEQYF. The chain carries TRBV5-1 and TRBJ2-7; 9 nucleotides agree with TRBD1. There are 14 residues in the CDR3. CDR1 is SGHRS and CDR2 is YFSETQ in the germline V gene. With V trimmed by 5 bases and J by 5 bases, 8 bases remained unmatched.

This CDR3 reads CAWSGHMNTEAFF. The DNA for the CDR3 is TGTGCCTGGTCGGGACATATGAACACTGAAGCTTTCTTT. This sequence joins TRBV30 and TRBJ1-1; TRBD1 is a possible D gene (6 bases). Trimming removed 5 bases from V and 0 bases from J, with 10 bases in between. From germline, CDR1 is GTSNPN and CDR2 SVGIG (reference sequence). The CDR3 totals 13 residues.

The chain links TRBV28 to TRBJ1-6; 8 positions match TRBD1. This CDR3 has 15 amino acids. Germline V gene sequence: CDR1 MDHEN, CDR2 SYDVKM. V shed 3 bases, J shed 6 bases, and the junction held 4 bases outside the gene matches. In DNA form, the CDR3 reads TGTGCCAGCAGTTTTGGGGACAGGATTAATTCACCCCTCCACTTT. Translation: CASSFGDRINSPLHF.

This clone was counted a few times. This rearrangement joins TRBV4-3 to TRBJ2-1, with D possibly being TRBD2 (6 bases). CDR1 is LGHNA, CDR2 YSLEER, per germline. The CDR3 spans 16 residues. V was pared by 0 bases and J by 9 bases, with 18 bases between. For the CDR3, the DNA is TGCGCCAGCAGCCAAGATCGGGCGGAGGGCCAGGTTGAGCAGTTCTTC. This translates into CASSQDRAEGQVEQFF.

The chain is built from TRBV7-9 and TRBJ1-2; no firm D call. V was cut by 1 base and J by 3 bases, with 12 bases left in between. Germline V lookup: CDR1 SEHNR, CDR2 FQNEAQ (reference sequence). This CDR3 contains 15 residues. The CDR3 nucleotides read TGTGCCAGCAGCTTAGTCGGACTCCAGGACTATGGCTACACCTTC. Amino acids: CASSLVGLQDYGYTF.

This clone was seen a single time. This rearrangement joins TRBV6-4 to TRBJ1-6, with 10 positions matching TRBD1. Germline V CDR1 and CDR2: MRHNA, SNTAGT. Losses at the gene ends were 0 bases for V and 9 bases for J; bases not matched to a gene: 5. This CDR3 is 16 amino acids long. Written as DNA, the CDR3 is TGTGCCAGCAGTGACTCGACCGGGACAGGGGTTTCACCCCTCCACTTT. This codes for CASSDSTGTGVSPLHF.

The chain is built from TRBV24-1 and TRBJ2-3; D not resolved. This CDR3 is built from 14 residues. V lost 5 bases and J 4 bases, leaving 12 bases between the germline ends. Per germline, CDR1 KGHDR and CDR2 SFDVKD. The CDR3 DNA reads TGTGCCACCAGTGTGGCCGAGGTTTCAGATACGCAGTATTTT. Its translation is CATSVAEVSDTQYF.

Written as DNA, the CDR3 is TGTGCCAGCGGAACTCTCAGGGGGCGAGAATCACCCCTCCACTTT. Protein product: CASGTLRGRESPLHF. The chain links TRBV6-5 to TRBJ1-6; 8 bases match TRBD1. The junction had 13 bases not matched to a gene; V was cut back by 8 bases and J by 10 bases. CDR1 and CDR2 (germline): MNHEY, SVGAGI. The CDR3 is 15 residues long.

This chain uses TRBV19 with TRBJ1-5; D gene uncertain. The germline V and J ends were trimmed by 3 bases and 8 bases, with 14 bases remaining between them. The CDR3 is 14 residues long. The germline CDR1 and CDR2 sequences are LNHDA and SQIVND (reference sequence). CDR3 bases: TGTGCCAGTAGTATTTGGCAAAACGTTAAGCCCCAGCATTTT. As protein: CASSIWQNVKPQHF.

The chain has TRBV12-5 and TRBJ2-7; 12 positions match TRBD2. V lost 6 bases and J lost 5; bases outside the gene matches: 5. The germline CDR1 and CDR2 sequences are LGHNT and FRNRAP. The CDR3 runs 14 residues. In DNA form, the CDR3 reads TGTGCTAGTGGACAACTAGCGGGAGGCAACGAGCAGTACTTC. This gives the protein CASGQLAGGNEQYF.

A few counts support this clone. V gene TRBV5-1 combines with J gene TRBJ1-3; D ambiguous. V was shortened by 5 bases and J by 6 bases, with 15 bases between the two germline ends. The germline V gene has CDR1 SGHRS and CDR2 YFSETQ. CDR3 length: 14 residues. This chain's CDR3 is CASRAPGLQNTIYF. For the CDR3, the DNA is TGCGCCAGCAGGGCCCCCGGACTACAAAACACCATATATTTT.

J is TRBJ1-3 and V is TRBV19, with D possibly matching TRBD1 (5 bases). CDR1 and CDR2 from the germline V gene are LNHDA and SQIVND (reference sequence). There are 14 residues in the CDR3. V dropped 2 bases and J dropped 2 bases, with 7 bases sitting between them. The CDR3 nucleotides read TGTGCCAGTAGTATATGGACACCTGGAAACACCATATATTTT. Translation: CASSIWTPGNTIYF. The full variable domain, with the rest looked up from reference TRBV19 and TRBJ1-3, is DGGITQSPKYLFRKEGQNVTLSCEQNLNHDAMYWYRQDPGQGLRLIYYSQIVNDFQKGDIAEGYSVSREKKESFPLTVTSAQKNPTAFYLCASSIWTPGNTIYFGEGSWLTVV.

The CDR3 sequence is CASSIRTGAVQPQHF. Written as DNA, the CDR3 is TGTGCCAGTAGTATCAGGACAGGGGCGGTTCAGCCCCAGCATTTT. This chain links TRBV19 with TRBJ1-5; 9 bases map to TRBD1. Germline CDR1 is LNHDA and CDR2 is SQIVND (reference sequence). Trimming took 3 bases from V and 6 from J; bases not matched to a gene: 6. The CDR3 has 15 residues.

The chain combines TRBV19 with TRBJ1-2, with TRBD1 matching over 8 bases. CDR1 and CDR2 from the germline V gene are LNHDA and SQIVND (reference sequence). The junction had 9 bases not matched to a gene; V was cut back by 3 bases and J by 6 bases. CDR3 size: 15 residues. For the CDR3, the DNA is TGTGCCAGTAGTATCTGGGACAGGAGGCTTCATGGCTACACCTTC. The encoded protein is CASSIWDRRLHGYTF.